The present T cell receptor (beta chain) was sequenced within a study of cytomegalovirus exposure and HLA in healthy donors. Points from the study as a whole: The authors listed 150 or so TCR beta chains as cytomegalovirus-associated. Association with HLA alleles at 0.05 false discovery rate was found for around 17,000 TCR beta sequences in a later analysis. Later analysis suggested most CMV-associated TCR beta chains were HLA-restricted.

The PCR contained 60 Vbeta and 13 Jbeta primers. Produced via immunoSEQ multiplex PCR; TCRdb's table is partial and in-frame only. The sample shows fewer than 200,000 clones, and about 6.5% sits with its ten largest clones. This CDR3 is 14 amino acids long. V lost 4 bases and J lost 4, with 11 bases in between. The germline CDR1 and CDR2 sequences are KGHSH and LQKENI. With respect to this clone: Its antigen is unknown.

This TCR derives from a man in his thirties or forties in good health and CMV-seronegative. This chain joins TRBV18 and TRBJ2-1; possibly TRBD2 for D (6 bases). The sequencing sample was made of PBMCs. The CDR3, as DNA: TGTGCCAGCTCACGGGGGGAAGTTTACAATGAGCAGTTCTTC. It is translated as CASSRGEVYNEQFF.